This TCR beta chain derives from a study of blood T cell repertoires in COVID-19. Study in general: Sites in the United States, Italy and Spain provided acute and convalescent COVID-19 samples.

This CDR3 comprises 13 residues. CDR1 is ENHRY, CDR2 SYGVKD, per germline. The V end was cut by 6 bases, the J end by 4 bases, with 11 bases between. Under the authors' procedure: Nucleated cell number was recorded as an estimate derived from reference gene primer amplification. Sequencing was performed with immunoSEQ multiplex PCR; in TCRdb, only in-frame clones are kept and a portion is missing. Clone size and V and J calls were adopted from that table, with D and trimming inferred from the DNA. This sample has fewer than 120,000 clones, with almost 80% found just once. The receptor was derived from an elderly woman with active or convalescent COVID-19. The sequencing sample was made of peripheral blood. The chain links TRBV10-3 to TRBJ2-3; the D gene is possibly TRBD2 (6 bases). The CDR3 sequence: CAIRDSSADTQYF. The CDR3 coding sequence is TGTGCCATCAGGGACTCTAGCGCAGATACGCAGTATTTT.